These 5 T cell receptor beta chains came from one sample sequenced in a study of blood T cell repertoires in COVID-19. TCRdb's copy holds only in-frame clones and misses some; the assay was immunoSEQ multiplex PCR. This table has approximately 470,000 clones, roughly 88% appearing once. Sequenced material: peripheral blood. These receptors came from a human donor in a cohort sampled during active COVID-19.

This clone occurred a few times. The rearrangement joins TRBV28 to TRBJ2-3, with D hard to call. The CDR3 totals 14 residues. The germline gives CDR1 MDHEN, CDR2 SYDVKM. V was pared by 5 bases and J by 0 bases, with 9 bases between. CDR3 residues: CASSATVSTDTQYF. In nucleotides, the CDR3 is TGTGCCAGCAGTGCCACGGTTAGCACAGATACGCAGTATTTT.

This clone was observed a handful of times. The genes are TRBV6-5 and TRBJ1-2; 8 bases map to TRBD1. Germline CDR1 MNHEY, CDR2 SVGAGI. CDR3 length: 14 amino acids. J was trimmed by 8 bases and V by 5 bases; bases with no gene match: 10. The CDR3 here is CASSTERTGNGYTF. The CDR3 DNA follows: TGTGCCAGCAGTACCGAACGGACAGGGAACGGCTACACCTTC.

V usage is TRBV30 and J usage is TRBJ2-2, with D possibly being TRBD2 (5 bases). The germline V gene has CDR1 GTSNPN and CDR2 SVGIG (reference sequence). V dropped 0 bases and J dropped 4 bases, with 12 bases sitting between them. This CDR3 spans 15 amino acids. The CDR3 here is CAWSVQPGFTGELFF. The CDR3 DNA is TGTGCCTGGAGTGTACAACCGGGGTTCACCGGGGAGCTGTTTTTT.

This clone came up a few times. The genes are TRBV7-9 and TRBJ1-1, with D possibly TRBD1 on 6 matching bases. Germline assignment: CDR1 SEHNR and CDR2 FQNEAQ (reference sequence). V dropped 3 bases and J dropped 1 base, with 15 bases sitting between them. The CDR3 loop spans 16 amino acids. The CDR3 bases are TGTGCCAGCAGCTTTCCTCCGACAGGATCGAACACTGAAGCTTTCTTT. It specifies CASSFPPTGSNTEAFF.

This chain uses TRBV7-8 with TRBJ1-1; 11 nucleotides match TRBD1. CDR1 is SGHVS, CDR2 FQNEAQ, per germline. The CDR3 sequence is 16 residues long. V shed 5 bases and J 4 bases; nucleotides not matched to a gene: 9. The CDR3 here is CASSIRTGGMATEAFF. CDR3 sequence (DNA): TGTGCCAGCAGCATCCGGACAGGGGGCATGGCCACTGAAGCTTTCTTT.